This T cell receptor beta chain was captured in a study of T cells in Graves' hyperthyroidism and ophthalmopathy. Findings of the study overall: Blood held most thyroid clonotypes expanded above 0.001 frequency.

V lost 4 bases and J 0 bases, leaving 8 bases between the germline ends. Looked up from germline, CDR1 is SGHVS and CDR2 is FQNEAQ. This CDR3 has 14 amino acids. A word on this clonotype: Its target is unknown.

A Clinical Activity Score of at least 3, a NOSPECS grade of at least 4 and a duration under 3 months were recorded in the ophthalmopathy patients. Uncontrolled infection, other autoimmune disease, pregnancy or lactation led to exclusion. The diagnoses drew upon clinical symptoms, serum thyroxine and TRAb, thyroid ultrasound and orbital computed tomography. The source material, RNA transcripts, was used to amplify TCR beta CDR3 regions. TCR CDR3 regions were first amplified by RT-PCR with HTBI primers. Each CDR3 protein gets one entry after TCRdb re-called the multiplex PCR reads with MiXCR. The sample has 600,000 to 650,000 distinct CDR3 sequences; around 21% are singletons.

Sequenced sample: blood. The clonotype comes from a man aged 25-45 years with Graves' ophthalmopathy. The V gene is TRBV7-8, the J gene TRBJ2-3; no clear D. In nucleotides, the CDR3 is TGTGCCAGCAGCTCCAATCCTAGCACAGATACGCAGTATTTT. It is translated as CASSSNPSTDTQYF.